This entry lists 10 T cell receptor beta chains sequenced from one sample in a study of T cell responses to AZD1222 COVID-19 vaccine. Clones were sequenced by immunoSEQ multiplex PCR, and TCRdb holds only the in-frame ones, with some missing. The profile covers about 120,000 clones, with 85% to 90% appearing a single time and 20% to 25% taken by the ten largest. The sequencing used peripheral blood, collected on day 0 of AZD1222 vaccination. The receptors shown here come from an adult in good health.

The V and J genes are TRBV30 and TRBJ1-1; D is unclear. The V end lost 4 bases, the J end lost 1 base, and 10 bases lay between the germline ends. This CDR3 contains 13 residues. Germline values: CDR1 GTSNPN, CDR2 SVGIG (reference sequence). CDR3 amino acids: CAWIGHSNTEAFF. The CDR3 nucleotides are TGTGCCTGGATCGGTCATTCGAACACTGAAGCTTTCTTT.

The rearrangement links TRBV18 to TRBJ1-4, with unresolved D. Germline V CDR1 and CDR2: KGHSH, LQKENI. CDR3 size: 13 residues. Trimming shortened V by 0 bases and J by 4 bases, and 3 bases separated the two germline ends. The CDR3 nucleotides read TGTGCCAGCTCACCACCTGGTAATGAAAAACTGTTTTTT. This encodes CASSPPGNEKLFF.

This chain links TRBV4-2 with TRBJ2-7; the match to TRBD1 covers 10 bases. The CDR3 extends over 14 amino acids. CDR1 and CDR2 from the germline V gene are LGHNA and YNFKEQ. Losses at the gene ends were 4 bases for V and 4 bases for J; bases not matched to a gene: 4. CDR3 in DNA: TGTGCCAGCAGCCTTCGGGACAGGGGTTACGAGCAGTACTTC. Translation: CASSLRDRGYEQYF.

This rearrangement joins TRBV27 to TRBJ2-7, with 10 bases matching TRBD2. Trimming cost V 5 bases and J 7 bases; bases outside gene matches: 11. The CDR3 extends over 15 amino acids. CDR1 MNHEY and CDR2 SMNVEV come from the germline V gene (reference sequence). The CDR3 loop is CASSPSGGFPWEQYF. CDR3 in DNA: TGTGCCAGCAGTCCTAGCGGGGGCTTTCCGTGGGAGCAGTACTTC.

The rearrangement joins TRBV3-1 (or the pseudogene TRBV3-2) to TRBJ1-1, with D perhaps matching TRBD1 (6 bases). V gave up 0 bases and J gave up 4 bases, with 9 bases separating them. CDR1 LGHDT and CDR2 YNNKEL come from the germline V gene (reference sequence). This CDR3 region has 14 residues. CDR3 sequence: CASSQEGGGTEAFF. CDR3 DNA sequence: TGTGCCAGCAGCCAAGAAGGAGGGGGCACTGAAGCTTTCTTT.

The chain links TRBV28 to TRBJ1-2; D gene ambiguous. Germline V lookup: CDR1 MDHEN, CDR2 SYDVKM. Trimming stripped 3 bases from V and 4 bases from J, with 6 bases between. The CDR3 contains 12 residues. The CDR3: CASSFRGYGYTF. Written as DNA, the CDR3 is TGTGCCAGCAGTTTTCGGGGCTATGGCTACACCTTC.

Of note for this clone: One end of the junction is discordant with germline, which a read error may explain. This sequence joins TRBV7-9 and TRBJ1-1, with a possible D match to TRBD1 (5 bases). Looked up from germline, CDR1 is SEHNR and CDR2 is FQNEAQ (reference sequence). This CDR3 region has 15 residues. The CDR3 is CGTRGRKKMNTEAFF. The CDR3 DNA sequence: TGCGGCACTCGGGGACGGAAGAAAATGAACACTGAAGCTTTCTTT.

This rearrangement joins TRBV3-1 (or the pseudogene TRBV3-2) to TRBJ1-1, with TRBD1 identical over 7 bases. V gave up 0 bases and J gave up 0 bases; unmatched junction bases: 7. The CDR3 length is 17 residues. The germline V gene encodes CDR1 LGHDT and CDR2 YNNKEL (reference sequence). This chain's CDR3 is CASSQETGGGLNTEAFF. CDR3 in DNA: TGTGCCAGCAGCCAAGAAACGGGAGGGGGCTTGAACACTGAAGCTTTCTTT.

The chain is built from TRBV19 and TRBJ2-1; 7 bases agree with TRBD2. Germline CDR1 and CDR2: LNHDA and SQIVND (reference sequence). The CDR3 is 14 amino acids. The trim removed 3 bases at V and 15 bases at J, leaving 14 bases unmatched. The CDR3 DNA reads as TGTGCCAGTAGTATTAATACCCAGTGGGGAGGGACGTTCTTC. Its protein product is CASSINTQWGGTFF.

This chain joins TRBV3-1 (or the pseudogene TRBV3-2) and TRBJ2-1; D uncertain. Germline V lookup: CDR1 LGHDT, CDR2 YNNKEL (reference sequence). Trimming stripped 1 base from V and 2 bases from J, with 9 bases between. The CDR3 contains 15 residues. The DNA of the CDR3 is TGTGCCAGCAGCCAAGGAGACCAAGCCTACAATGAGCAGTTCTTC. It encodes CASSQGDQAYNEQFF.